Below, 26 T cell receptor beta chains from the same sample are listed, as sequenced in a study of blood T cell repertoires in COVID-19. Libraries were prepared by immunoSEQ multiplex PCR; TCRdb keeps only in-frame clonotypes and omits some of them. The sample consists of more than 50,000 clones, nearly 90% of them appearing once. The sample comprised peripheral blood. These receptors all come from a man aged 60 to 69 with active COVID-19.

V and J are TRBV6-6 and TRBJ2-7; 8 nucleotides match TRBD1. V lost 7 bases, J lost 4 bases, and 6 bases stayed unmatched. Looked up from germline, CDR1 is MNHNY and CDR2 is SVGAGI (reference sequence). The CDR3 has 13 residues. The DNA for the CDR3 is TGTGCCAGCAACCCAGGGGGCGGGTACGAGCAGTACTTC. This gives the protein CASNPGGGYEQYF.

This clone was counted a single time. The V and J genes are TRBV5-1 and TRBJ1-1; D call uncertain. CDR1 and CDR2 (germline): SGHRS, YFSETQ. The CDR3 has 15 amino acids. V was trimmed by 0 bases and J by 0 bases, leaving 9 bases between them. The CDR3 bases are TGCGCCAGCAGCTTGGATGGCGGCTTGAACACTGAAGCTTTCTTT. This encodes CASSLDGGLNTEAFF.

The DNA of the CDR3 is TGCGCCAGCAGCCCCGGACAGAGCTCCTACGAGCAGTACTTC. Its protein is CASSPGQSSYEQYF. This chain uses TRBV4-1 with TRBJ2-7; D is perhaps TRBD1 (6 bases). Trimming took 4 bases from V and 0 from J, leaving 10 bases between them. The CDR3 totals 14 residues. Germline V lookup: CDR1 MGHRA, CDR2 YSYEKL.

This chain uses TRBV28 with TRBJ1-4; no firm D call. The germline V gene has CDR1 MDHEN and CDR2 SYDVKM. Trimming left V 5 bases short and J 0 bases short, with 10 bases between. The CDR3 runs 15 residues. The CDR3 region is CASSPRPATNEKLFF. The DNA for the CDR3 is TGTGCCAGCAGTCCCAGGCCCGCAACTAATGAAAAACTGTTTTTT.

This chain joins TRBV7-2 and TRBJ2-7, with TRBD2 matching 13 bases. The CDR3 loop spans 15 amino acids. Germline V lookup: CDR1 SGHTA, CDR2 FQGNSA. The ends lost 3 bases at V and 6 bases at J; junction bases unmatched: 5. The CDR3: CASSFGTSGTAEQYF. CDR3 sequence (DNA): TGTGCCAGCAGCTTTGGGACTAGCGGGACCGCCGAGCAGTACTTC.

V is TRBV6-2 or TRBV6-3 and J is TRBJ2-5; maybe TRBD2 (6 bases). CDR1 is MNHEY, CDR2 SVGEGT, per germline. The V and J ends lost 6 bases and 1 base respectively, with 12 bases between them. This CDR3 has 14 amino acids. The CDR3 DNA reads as TGTGCCAGCAGCCGGGGGACTTCCCAAGAGACCCAGTACTTC. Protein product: CASSRGTSQETQYF.

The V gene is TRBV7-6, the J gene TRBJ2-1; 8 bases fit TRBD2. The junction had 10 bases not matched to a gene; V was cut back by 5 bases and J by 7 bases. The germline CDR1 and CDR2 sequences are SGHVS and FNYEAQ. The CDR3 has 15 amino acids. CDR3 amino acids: CASSKGLEAQNEQFF. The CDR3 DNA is TGTGCCAGCAGCAAGGGACTAGAGGCTCAAAATGAGCAGTTCTTC.

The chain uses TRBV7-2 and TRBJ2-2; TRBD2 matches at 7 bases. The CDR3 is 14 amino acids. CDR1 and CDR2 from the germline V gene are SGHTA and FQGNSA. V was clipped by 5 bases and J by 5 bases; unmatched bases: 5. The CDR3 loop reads CASSREEITGELFF. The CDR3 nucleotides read TGTGCCAGCAGCCGGGAGGAAATTACCGGGGAGCTGTTTTTT. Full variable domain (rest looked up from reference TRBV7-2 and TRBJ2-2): GAGVSQSPSNKVTEKGKDVELRCDPISGHTALYWYRQSLGQGLEFLIYFQGNSAPDKSGLPSDRFSAERTGGSVSTLTIQRTQQEDSAVYLCASSREEITGELFFGEGSRLTVL.

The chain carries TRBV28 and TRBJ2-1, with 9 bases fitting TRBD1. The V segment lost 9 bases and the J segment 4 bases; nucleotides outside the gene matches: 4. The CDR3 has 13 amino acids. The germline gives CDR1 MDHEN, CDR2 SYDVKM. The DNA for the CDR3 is TGTGCCAGTCAGGACAGGGGATACAATGAGCAGTTCTTC. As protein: CASQDRGYNEQFF.

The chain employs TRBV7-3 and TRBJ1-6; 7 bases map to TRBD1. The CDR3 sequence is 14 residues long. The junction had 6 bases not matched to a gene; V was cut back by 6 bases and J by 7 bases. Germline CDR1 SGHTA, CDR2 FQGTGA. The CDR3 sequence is CASRIGTANSPLHF. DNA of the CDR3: TGTGCCAGCAGAATAGGGACAGCCAATTCACCCCTCCACTTT.

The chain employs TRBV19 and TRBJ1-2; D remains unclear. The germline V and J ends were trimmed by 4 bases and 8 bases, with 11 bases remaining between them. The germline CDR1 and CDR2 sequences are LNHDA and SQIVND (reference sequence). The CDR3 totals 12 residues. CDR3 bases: TGTGCCAGTAGTACCTCCCCTAGAGGCTACACCTTC. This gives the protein CASSTSPRGYTF.

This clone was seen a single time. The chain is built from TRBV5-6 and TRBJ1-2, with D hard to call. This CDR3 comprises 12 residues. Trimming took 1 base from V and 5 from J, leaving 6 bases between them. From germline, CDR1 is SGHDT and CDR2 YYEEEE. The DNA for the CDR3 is TGTGCCAGCAGCTTGTTGAGATATGGCTACACCTTC. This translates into CASSLLRYGYTF. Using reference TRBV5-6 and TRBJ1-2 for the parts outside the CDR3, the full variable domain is DAGVTQSPTHLIKTRGQQVTLRCSPKSGHDTVSWYQQALGQGPQFIFQYYEEEERQRGNFPDRFSGHQFPNYSSELNVNALLLGDSALYLCASSLLRYGYTFGSGTRLTVV.

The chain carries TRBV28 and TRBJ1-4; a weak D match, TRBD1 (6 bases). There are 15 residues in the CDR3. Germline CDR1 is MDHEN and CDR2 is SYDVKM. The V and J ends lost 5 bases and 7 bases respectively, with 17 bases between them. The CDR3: CASSTQTGRVEKLFF. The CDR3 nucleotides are TGTGCCAGCAGTACCCAGACAGGCCGGGTTGAAAAACTGTTTTTT.

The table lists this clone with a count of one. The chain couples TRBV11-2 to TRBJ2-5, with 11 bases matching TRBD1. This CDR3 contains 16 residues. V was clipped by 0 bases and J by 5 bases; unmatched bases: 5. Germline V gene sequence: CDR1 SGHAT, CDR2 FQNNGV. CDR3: CASSLDGQGALETQYF. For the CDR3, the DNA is TGTGCCAGCAGCTTAGACGGACAGGGGGCTTTGGAGACCCAGTACTTC.

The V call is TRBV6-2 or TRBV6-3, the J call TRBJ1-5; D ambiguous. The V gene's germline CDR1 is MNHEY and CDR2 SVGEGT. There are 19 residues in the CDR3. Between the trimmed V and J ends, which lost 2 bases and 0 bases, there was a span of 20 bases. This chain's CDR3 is CASSYDSLRGALSNQPQHF. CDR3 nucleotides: TGTGCCAGCAGTTACGATTCGCTCCGGGGAGCTCTTAGCAATCAGCCCCAGCATTTT.

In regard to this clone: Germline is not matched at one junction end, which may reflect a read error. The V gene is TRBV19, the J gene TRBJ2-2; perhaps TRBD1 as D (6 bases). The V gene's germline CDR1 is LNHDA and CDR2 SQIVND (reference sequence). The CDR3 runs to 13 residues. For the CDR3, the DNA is TGTGCCGGTAGTTCCACAGGGCTCGGGGAGCTGTTTTTT. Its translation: CAGSSTGLGELFF.

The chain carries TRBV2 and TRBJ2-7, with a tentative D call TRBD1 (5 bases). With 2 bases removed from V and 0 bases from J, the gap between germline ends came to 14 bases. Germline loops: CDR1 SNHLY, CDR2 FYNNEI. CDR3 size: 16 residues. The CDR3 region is CASSELSGRVSYEQYF. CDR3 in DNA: TGTGCCAGCAGTGAACTGTCTGGCAGGGTCTCCTACGAGCAGTACTTC.

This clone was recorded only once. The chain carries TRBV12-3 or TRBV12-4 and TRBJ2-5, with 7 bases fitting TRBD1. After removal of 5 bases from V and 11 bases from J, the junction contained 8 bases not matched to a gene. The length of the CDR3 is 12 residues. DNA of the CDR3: TGTGCCAGCAGTACTGGGGAACAGGGGCAGTACTTC. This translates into CASSTGEQGQYF.

The CDR3 sequence: CASSLPRRGGYEQYF. The CDR3 nucleotides are TGTGCCAGCAGTCTCCCCCGGCGGGGGGGCTACGAGCAGTACTTC. This rearrangement joins TRBV28 to TRBJ2-7; 9 bases agree with TRBD2. The length of the CDR3 is 15 residues. J gave up 3 bases and V 5 bases, and 8 bases lay outside the gene matches. The germline V gene has CDR1 MDHEN and CDR2 SYDVKM.

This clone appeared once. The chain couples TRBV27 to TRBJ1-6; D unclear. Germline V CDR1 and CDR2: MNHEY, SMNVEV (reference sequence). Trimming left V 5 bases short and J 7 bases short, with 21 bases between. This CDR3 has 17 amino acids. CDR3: CASSRAALGKINSPLHF. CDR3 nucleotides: TGTGCCAGCAGTCGTGCAGCCCTAGGCAAGATAAATTCACCCCTCCACTTT.

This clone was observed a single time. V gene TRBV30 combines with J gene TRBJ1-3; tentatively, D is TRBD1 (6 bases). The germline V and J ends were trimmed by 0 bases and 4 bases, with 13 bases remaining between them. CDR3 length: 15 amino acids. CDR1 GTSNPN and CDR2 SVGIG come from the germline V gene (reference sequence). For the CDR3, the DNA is TGTGCCTGGAGTGTGGGACAAGGCTCGGGAAACACCATATATTTT. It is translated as CAWSVGQGSGNTIYF.

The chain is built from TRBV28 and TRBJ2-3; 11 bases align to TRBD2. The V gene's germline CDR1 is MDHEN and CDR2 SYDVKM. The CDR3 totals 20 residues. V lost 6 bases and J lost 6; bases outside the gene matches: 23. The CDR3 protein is CASSNLYGVVAGGPPDTQYF. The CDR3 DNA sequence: TGTGCCAGCAGCAACCTGTACGGGGTCGTAGCGGGAGGGCCTCCGGATACGCAGTATTTT.

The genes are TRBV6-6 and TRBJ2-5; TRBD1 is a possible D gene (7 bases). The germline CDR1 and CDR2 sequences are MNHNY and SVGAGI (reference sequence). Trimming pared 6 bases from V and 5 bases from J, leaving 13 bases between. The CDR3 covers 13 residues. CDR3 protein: CASSPRGRETQYF. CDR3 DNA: TGTGCCAGCAGCCCCAGGGGGAGGGAGACCCAGTACTTC.

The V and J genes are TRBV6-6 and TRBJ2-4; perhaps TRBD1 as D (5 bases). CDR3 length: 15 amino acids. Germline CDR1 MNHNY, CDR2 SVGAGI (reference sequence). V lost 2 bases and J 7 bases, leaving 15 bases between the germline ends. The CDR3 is CASSYPRTAGNIQYF. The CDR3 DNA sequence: TGTGCCAGCAGTTACCCTCGGACGGCAGGGAACATTCAGTACTTC.

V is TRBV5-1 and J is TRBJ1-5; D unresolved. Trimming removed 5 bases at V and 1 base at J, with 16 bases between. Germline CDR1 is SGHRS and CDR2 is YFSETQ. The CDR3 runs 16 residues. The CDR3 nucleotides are TGCGCCAGCAGTCCGGTACCCCGGGAGAGCAATCAGCCCCAGCATTTT. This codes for CASSPVPRESNQPQHF.

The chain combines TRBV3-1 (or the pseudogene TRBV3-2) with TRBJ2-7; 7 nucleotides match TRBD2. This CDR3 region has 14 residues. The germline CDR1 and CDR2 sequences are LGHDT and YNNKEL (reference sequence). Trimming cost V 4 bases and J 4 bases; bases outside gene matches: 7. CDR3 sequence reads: CASSPLAATYEQYF. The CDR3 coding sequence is TGTGCCAGCAGCCCCCTAGCGGCAACTTACGAGCAGTACTTC.